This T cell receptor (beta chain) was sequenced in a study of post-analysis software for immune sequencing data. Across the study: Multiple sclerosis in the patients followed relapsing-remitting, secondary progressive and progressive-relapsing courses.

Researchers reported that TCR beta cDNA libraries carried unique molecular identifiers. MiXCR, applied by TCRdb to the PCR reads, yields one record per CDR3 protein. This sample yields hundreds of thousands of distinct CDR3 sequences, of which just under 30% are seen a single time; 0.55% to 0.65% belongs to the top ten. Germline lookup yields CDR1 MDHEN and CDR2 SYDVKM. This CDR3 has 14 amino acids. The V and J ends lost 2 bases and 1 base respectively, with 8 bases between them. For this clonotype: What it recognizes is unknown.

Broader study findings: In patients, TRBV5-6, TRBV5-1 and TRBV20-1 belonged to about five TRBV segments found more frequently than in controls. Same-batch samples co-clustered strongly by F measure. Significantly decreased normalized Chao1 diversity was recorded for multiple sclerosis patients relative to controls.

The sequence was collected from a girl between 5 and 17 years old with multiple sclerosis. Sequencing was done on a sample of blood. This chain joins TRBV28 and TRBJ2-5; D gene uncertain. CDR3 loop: CASSLANGQETQYF. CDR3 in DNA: TGTGCCAGCAGTTTAGCGAACGGCCAAGAGACCCAGTACTTC.